The clone carrying this TCR beta chain has a handful of counts. Its specificity is unknown. TCRdb redid the calling of the 5' RACE reads with MiXCR, one entry per CDR3 protein. The repertoire consists of approximately 550,000 distinct CDR3 sequences, with 13% occurring once and the leading ten covering around 15%. V dropped 8 bases and J dropped 1 base, with 14 bases sitting between them. Germline V CDR1 and CDR2: MDHEN, SYDVKM. This CDR3 contains 14 residues. This record belongs to a study of T cells after yellow fever vaccination. Study results and limitations: Clones from primary vaccination mostly reappeared after the booster (approximately 95% CD4, less than 90% CD8). A limited proportion of clonotypes was detected within both the CD4 and CD8 compartments.

The specimen comprised PBMCs, sampled on the day of the yellow fever booster vaccination. This receptor was identified in a man aged 25-45 years who received the YFV17D yellow fever vaccine. The chain has TRBV28 and TRBJ1-1; the D gene is possibly TRBD1 (5 bases). The CDR3: CASVPGTANTEAFF. CDR3 nucleotides: TGTGCCAGCGTACCCGGGACGGCGAACACTGAAGCTTTCTTT.